The 14 T cell receptor beta chains below were found in one sample sequenced in a study of high-grade serous ovarian cancer treatment subgroups. Tumor tissue was taken before any definitive surgery or chemotherapy was given. Libraries were prepared by immunoSEQ multiplex PCR; TCRdb keeps only in-frame clonotypes and omits some of them. The data show 35,000 to 45,000 clones, with approximately 81% seen just once and about 3.3% held by the top ten. The sample was tumor tissue. The receptor source for this set is a human donor with high-grade serous ovarian cancer.

The chain carries TRBV19 and TRBJ2-3; D gene unclear. The CDR3 covers 16 residues. Germline V CDR1 and CDR2: LNHDA, SQIVND (reference sequence). The V and J ends lost 6 bases and 6 bases respectively, with 22 bases between them. This chain's CDR3 is CASSPKLAVGGDTQYF. The DNA of the CDR3 is TGTGCCAGTAGCCCCAAGCTGGCGGTCGGTGGGGATACGCAGTATTTT.

This chain links TRBV5-1 with TRBJ2-7; D assignment may be TRBD1 or TRBD2 (5 bases each). The length of the CDR3 is 16 residues. Trimming took off 0 bases at V and 4 bases at J, with 17 bases between the two ends. Germline CDR1 is SGHRS and CDR2 is YFSETQ. The CDR3 region is CASSLAPGRANYEQYF. The CDR3 DNA is TGCGCCAGCAGCTTGGCTCCGGGGCGGGCCAATTACGAGCAGTACTTC. Filled out from reference TRBV5-1 and TRBJ2-7, the complete variable domain reads KAGVTQTPRYLIKTRGQQVTLSCSPISGHRSVSWYQQTPGQGLQFLFEYFSETQRNKGNFPGRFSGRQFSNSRSEMNVSTLELGDSALYLCASSLAPGRANYEQYFGPGTRLTVT.

The chain employs TRBV28 and TRBJ1-3; D uncertain. V lost 5 bases and J lost 10, with 6 bases in between. Germline V lookup: CDR1 MDHEN, CDR2 SYDVKM. The length of the CDR3 is 10 residues. Here the CDR3 reads CASSRGTIYF. DNA of the CDR3: TGTGCCAGCAGTCGCGGGACCATATATTTT.

This sequence joins TRBV12-5 and TRBJ2-7; D possibly corresponds to TRBD2 (5 bases). Deletions cut 9 bases from V and 2 bases from J, with 14 bases between. This CDR3 has 13 residues. The germline CDR1 and CDR2 sequences are LGHNT and FRNRAP. CDR3 nucleotide sequence: TGTGCTAGCCGGGCGCCGGGAACCTACGAGCAGTACTTC. Translated: CASRAPGTYEQYF.

The gene calls are TRBV28 and TRBJ2-2; D perhaps matches TRBD2 (5 bases). Germline V gene lookup returns CDR1 MDHEN and CDR2 SYDVKM. The CDR3 has 13 amino acids. The V end lost 3 bases, the J end lost 6 bases, and 8 bases lay between the germline ends. This chain's CDR3 is CASSFWGAGELFF. The CDR3 DNA reads TGTGCCAGCAGTTTTTGGGGAGCCGGGGAGCTGTTTTTT.

This clone came up a few times. The chain is built from TRBV7-3 and TRBJ2-2; 10 bases align to TRBD2. The CDR3 is 17 residues long. Germline trimming cut 1 base from V and 7 bases from J; bases unmatched to any gene: 9. From germline, CDR1 is SGHTA and CDR2 FQGTGA. The CDR3 sequence is CASSLSLAGVTGGELFF. Written as DNA, the CDR3 is TGTGCCAGCAGCTTAAGTCTAGCGGGAGTAACGGGCGGGGAGCTGTTTTTT.

This clone was detected once. The V and J genes are TRBV2 and TRBJ2-7; a possible D gene is TRBD1 (6 bases). The germline gives CDR1 SNHLY, CDR2 FYNNEI. V lost 2 bases and J lost 7, with 15 bases in between. CDR3 length equals 14 residues. The CDR3, as DNA: TGTGCCAGCAGTGAAAGGGGGAGACTGGGAGAGCAGTACTTC. It specifies CASSERGRLGEQYF.

This chain joins TRBV6-5 and TRBJ2-7; D possibly corresponds to TRBD1 (6 bases). Germline CDR1 is MNHEY and CDR2 is SVGAGI. CDR3 size: 14 residues. With 0 bases removed from V and 2 bases from J, the gap between germline ends came to 8 bases. CDR3 coding DNA: TGTGCCAGCAGTTACTCGAGACAGGCCTACGAGCAGTACTTC. The encoded protein is CASSYSRQAYEQYF.

J is TRBJ1-4 and V is TRBV5-4, with 9 bases lining up with TRBD1. Germline CDR1 SGHNT, CDR2 YYREEE (reference sequence). V dropped 2 bases and J dropped 0; count of bases not matched to a gene: 5. The CDR3 loop spans 17 amino acids. CDR3 protein: CASSFGTGSATNEKLFF. DNA for the CDR3: TGTGCCAGCAGCTTTGGGACAGGGTCGGCAACTAATGAAAAACTGTTTTTT.

This chain connects TRBV18 to TRBJ2-7, with D perhaps TRBD2 (6 bases). The germline V gene has CDR1 KGHSH and CDR2 LQKENI. Between the trimmed V and J ends, which lost 6 bases and 1 base, there was a span of 16 bases. The CDR3 covers 15 residues. CDR3 sequence (DNA): TGTGCCAGCTCTGGCGACGGGAGTCGGTCCTACGAGCAGTACTTC. This gives the protein CASSGDGSRSYEQYF.

This clone appeared a few times. The chain has TRBV30 and TRBJ1-5; D is undetermined. Deletions cut 0 bases from V and 5 bases from J, with 8 bases between. Germline CDR1 is GTSNPN and CDR2 is SVGIG (reference sequence). The CDR3 has 13 residues. CDR3 coding DNA: TGTGCCTGGAGTGTAACCGGACATCAGCCCCAGCATTTT. Protein sequence: CAWSVTGHQPQHF. Full variable domain (remainder filled in from reference TRBV30 and TRBJ1-5): SQTIHQWPATLVQPVGSPLSLECTVEGTSNPNLYWYRQAAGRGLQLLFYSVGIGQISSEVPQNLSASRPQDRQFILSSKKLLLSDSGFYLCAWSVTGHQPQHFGDGTRLSIL.

V is TRBV6-1 and J is TRBJ2-5; D unresolved. The V gene lost 4 bases and the J gene lost 5 bases, with 5 bases spanning the gap. This CDR3 comprises 11 residues. Germline V CDR1 and CDR2: MNHNS, SASEGT. The CDR3 region is CASSGAETQYF. CDR3 DNA: TGTGCCAGCAGTGGGGCGGAGACCCAGTACTTC.

The sample holds one count of this clone. In DNA form, the CDR3 reads TGCGCCAGCAGCCAAGAAAGTCATATGAAAGCCTATGGCTACACCTTC. Encoded protein: CASSQESHMKAYGYTF. J is TRBJ1-2 and V is TRBV4-1, with unresolved D. The V end was cut by 0 bases, the J end by 4 bases, with 15 bases between. The germline CDR1 and CDR2 sequences are MGHRA and YSYEKL. There are 16 residues in the CDR3.

This clone was seen a few times. The J gene is TRBJ1-5, the V gene TRBV28, with 11 positions matching TRBD1. Germline V gene data show CDR1 as MDHEN and CDR2 as SYDVKM. The CDR3 has 14 amino acids. Germline trimming cut 5 bases from V and 6 bases from J; bases unmatched to any gene: 3. CDR3 nucleotide sequence: TGTGCCAGCAGTCCCGGGACAGGGGGTCAGCCCCAGCATTTT. Translating gives CASSPGTGGQPQHF.